The entry that follows covers one TCR beta chain sequence. Its antigen remains unidentified. The data are from a study of T cells and copy number aberrations in small-cell lung cancer. Study conclusions and caveats: Adjacent lung showed higher T-cell richness and clonality than tumors; density difference nonsignificant.

The repertoire was sequenced with immunoSEQ multiplex PCR; TCRdb's copy has only in-frame clones and lacks some. The sample carries more than 9,000 clones, roughly 85% recorded once. V was pared by 3 bases and J by 3 bases, with 11 bases of the junction left unmatched. Per germline, CDR1 SQVTM and CDR2 ANQGSEA. The CDR3 has 15 amino acids. This receptor was obtained from a man in his fifties or sixties with small cell lung cancer. The sequenced sample consisted of normal tissue next to the tumor. This rearrangement joins TRBV29-1 to TRBJ2-7; 7 bases match TRBD1. CDR3 nucleotides: TGCAGCGTTGAGCGTCCGGAACAGGGGAACTACGAGCAGTACTTC. This translates into CSVERPEQGNYEQYF.